This T cell receptor beta chain was sequenced in a study of T cell repertoires in cytomegalovirus infection. On the study more broadly: Public TCR beta signature analysis indicated the presence of both CMV infection and matching HLA type.

Using its own MiXCR run on the reads, TCRdb lists one record per CDR3 protein. Here the sample spans 35,000 to 55,000 distinct CDR3 sequences, roughly 20% being singletons. This clonotype has a handful of counts. Its antigen remains unknown. This sequence originates from a human donor in good health (CMV status not recorded). Some clones in this sample may be carry-over from other donors' samples. Sequencing input: PBMCs, sequenced either directly or after in vitro stimulation (not recorded which).

The CDR3 bases are TGTGCCAGCAGGGGACAGGGTGATTGGTGGGGCTACACCTTC. Amino acids: CASRGQGDWWGYTF. The chain has TRBV12-3 or TRBV12-4 and TRBJ1-2, with 9 bases aligning to TRBD1. J gave up 8 bases and V 6 bases, and 10 bases lay outside the gene matches. The CDR3 has 14 amino acids.